This entry concerns a single T cell receptor (beta chain). Its specificity is not known. Germline V CDR1 and CDR2: LNHDA, SQIVND (reference sequence). V lost 3 bases, J lost 10 bases, and 13 bases lay in between. The CDR3 loop spans 13 amino acids. This record belongs to a study of cytomegalovirus exposure and HLA in healthy donors. Both 60 Vbeta primers and 13 Jbeta primers went into the PCR. Produced via immunoSEQ multiplex PCR; TCRdb's table is partial and in-frame only. The data contain under 300,000 clones, about 90% of them singletons. Broader study findings: A later analysis showed that HLA-associated TCR beta chains had undergone more clonal expansion than equally common others.

This rearrangement joins TRBV19 to TRBJ2-1; D is possibly TRBD2 (6 bases). Sequencing was done on a sample of PBMCs. The sequence derives from a girl aged 2-10 years in good health and CMV-seronegative. CDR3 nucleotide sequence: TGTGCCAGTAGTATGGAGGGGCTTGGAGAGCAGTTCTTC. Its protein product is CASSMEGLGEQFF.